One T cell receptor (beta chain) is described in this entry. Its antigen is still unknown. This sample was taken from a study of shared clonotypes between healthy human individuals. In the study's own analysis: Junction-only sequences produced by ImmunoSEQ had no quality scores, so filtering differed. The protocol was immunoSEQ multiplex PCR, while the TCRdb copy is restricted to in-frame clones and leaves out a portion. V, J and clone size were drawn from that table, and D and trimming were deduced from the DNA. Here the sample spans about 2.1 million clones, 90% to 95% being singletons. Study-wide results and limits: Rarefaction showed that sequencing of sorted subsets was incomplete (despite large depth). Naive subsets tended to show greater estimated richness than memory subsets.

V dropped 1 base and J dropped 7 bases, with 13 bases sitting between them. CDR1 is SEHNR and CDR2 is FQNEAQ in the germline V gene (reference sequence). The CDR3 is 14 residues long. Positive CCR7 selection of CD45RO-negative cells yielded the naive CD8 cells, and terminally differentiated effector memory CD45RA+ cells were excluded. The sample was naive CD8+ T cells from PBMCs. This rearrangement joins TRBV7-9 to TRBJ1-1, with D tentatively TRBD1 (6 bases). The source of this sequence is a man between 18 and 35 years old in good health. Some clones in this sample may be carry-over from other donors' samples. CDR3 region: CASSLDMEGVEAFF. CDR3 in DNA: TGTGCCAGCAGCTTAGATATGGAGGGGGTTGAAGCTTTCTTT.